This T cell receptor (beta chain) was sequenced for a study of identical twins. This clonotype was recorded a few times. TCRdb called the 5' RACE reads again in MiXCR, with one record for every CDR3 protein. The data contain around 1.7 million distinct CDR3 sequences, about 31% of them seen just once; the ten biggest clones take up about 0.27%. There are 13 residues in the CDR3. Germline CDR1 MNHEY, CDR2 SMNVEV (reference sequence). Trimming left V 6 bases short and J 8 bases short, with 14 bases between. This rearrangement joins TRBV27 to TRBJ2-4, with D possibly being TRBD1 (6 bases). Sample: cord blood. The sequence derives from a newborn girl in good health. The CDR3 spells CASSYRETDIQYF. CDR3 nucleotide sequence: TGTGCCAGCAGCTACAGGGAGACGGACATTCAGTACTTC.